Following are 24 T cell receptor beta chains from one sample sequenced in a study of blood T cell repertoires in COVID-19 (dated by TCRdb to 2020 to 2021). Library preparation used the immunoSEQ multiplex PCR assay. TCRdb mirrors the immuneACCESS table, restricted to in-frame sequences. Some clones are absent from its copies; in checked studies, under half trace to an unresolved V gene, and the reason for the others is unknown. The sample has about 110,000 clones on record, roughly 70% of them singletons. Less than 2% of the sample lies in the top ten. Input material: peripheral blood. These receptors were collected from a woman aged 40 to 49 with acute or convalescent COVID-19.

The V gene is TRBV6-4, the J gene TRBJ2-4; 7 bases align to TRBD1. Germline V gives CDR1 MRHNA, CDR2 SNTAGT. Trimming at V came to 6 bases and at J to 7 bases, leaving 3 bases not matched to a gene. The CDR3 runs to 12 residues. CDR3: CASSDRENIQYF. CDR3 in DNA: TGTGCCAGCAGCGACAGGGAGAACATTCAGTACTTC.

The chain combines TRBV7-8 with TRBJ2-3; TRBD2 agrees at 9 bases. There are 16 residues in the CDR3. CDR1 and CDR2 (germline): SGHVS, FQNEAQ. The junction had 11 bases not matched to a gene; V was cut back by 4 bases and J by 6 bases. For the CDR3, the DNA is TGTGCCAGCAGCTCTTTGGCGGGGGGGATAGGGGATACGCAGTATTTT. This gives the protein CASSSLAGGIGDTQYF.

CDR3 nucleotide sequence: TGCGCCAGCAGCTTGGCGGCGCTAGCGGGGGGCCCTGATACGCAGTATTTT. It yields the protein CASSLAALAGGPDTQYF. The chain recombines TRBV5-1 with TRBJ2-3, with 11 bases that match TRBD2. CDR3 size: 17 residues. J lost 6 bases, V lost 0 bases, and 9 bases had no gene match. CDR1 and CDR2 (germline): SGHRS, YFSETQ.

In the case of this clone: This may stem from a read error, because a much larger clone lies one nucleotide away. V usage is TRBV11-3 and J usage is TRBJ2-3; the match to TRBD1 covers 7 bases. The CDR3 loop spans 14 amino acids. Germline V gene data show CDR1 as SGHNT and CDR2 as YENEEA. The trim removed 5 bases at V and 4 bases at J, leaving 6 bases unmatched. In DNA form, the CDR3 reads TGTGCCAGCAGCCTATCTGACAGGGCAGATACGCAGTATTTT. Protein sequence: CASSLSDRADTQYF.

V gene TRBV6-2 or TRBV6-3 combines with J gene TRBJ2-1; D unclear. Trimming cost V 0 bases and J 6 bases, with 9 bases left between them. This CDR3 spans 14 amino acids. Per germline, CDR1 MNHEY and CDR2 SVGEGT. The chain's CDR3 is CASSYSGESNEQFF. CDR3 DNA sequence: TGTGCCAGCAGTTACTCAGGAGAAAGCAATGAGCAGTTCTTC.

This clone has only one observation. The J gene is TRBJ1-5, the V gene TRBV7-2; the D is unclear. Trimming pared 6 bases from V and 3 bases from J, leaving 9 bases between. This CDR3 has 13 residues. CDR1 is SGHTA and CDR2 is FQGNSA in the germline V gene. The CDR3 is CASSNSLNQPQHF. As DNA, the CDR3 is TGTGCCAGCAGTAACAGCCTCAATCAGCCCCAGCATTTT.

This chain links TRBV3-1 (or the pseudogene TRBV3-2) with TRBJ1-3, with TRBD1 identical over 8 bases. Germline V lookup: CDR1 LGHDT, CDR2 YNNKEL (reference sequence). Trimming removed 0 bases from V and 4 bases from J; junction bases left unmatched: 2. The CDR3 contains 15 residues. This CDR3 is CASSQDRTGGNTIYF. Here the CDR3 DNA reads TGTGCCAGCAGCCAAGACCGGACAGGGGGAAACACCATATATTTT.

The J gene is TRBJ2-7, the V gene TRBV30; tentative D call: TRBD1 (6 bases). Trimming pared 2 bases from V and 6 bases from J, leaving 17 bases between. Looked up from germline, CDR1 is GTSNPN and CDR2 is SVGIG (reference sequence). This CDR3 has 14 residues. CDR3 nucleotide sequence: TGTGCCTGGAGTCCGACAGGCGCCTCGGCCGAGCAGTACTTC. This codes for CAWSPTGASAEQYF.

V gene TRBV6-5 combines with J gene TRBJ1-1; D possibly corresponds to TRBD1 (6 bases). CDR1 is MNHEY, CDR2 SVGAGI, per germline. This CDR3 contains 16 residues. Deletions cut 2 bases from V and 5 bases from J, with 18 bases between. The DNA of the CDR3 is TGTGCCAGCAGTTACGGGGCAGGGGTAACGACGACTGAAGCTTTCTTT. Residues: CASSYGAGVTTTEAFF.

This chain links TRBV2 with TRBJ2-3; TRBD2 aligns across 13 bases. J gave up 8 bases and V 5 bases, and 7 bases lay outside the gene matches. The CDR3 runs to 15 residues. From germline, CDR1 is SNHLY and CDR2 FYNNEI. CDR3 nucleotide sequence: TGTGCCAGCAGTACTACTAGCGGGGGGGCTGTTACGCAGTATTTT. It is translated as CASSTTSGGAVTQYF.

V gene TRBV5-1 combines with J gene TRBJ1-2; 9 nucleotides agree with TRBD1. The V segment lost 2 bases and the J segment 6 bases; nucleotides outside the gene matches: 2. The CDR3 covers 13 residues. Per the germline V gene, CDR1 is SGHRS and CDR2 is YFSETQ. The CDR3: CASSFDRGDGYTF. The CDR3 nucleotides read TGCGCCAGCAGCTTTGACAGGGGGGATGGCTACACCTTC.

The chain is built from TRBV6-5 and TRBJ2-7; 12 bases fit TRBD2. Germline CDR1 is MNHEY and CDR2 is SVGAGI. With 5 bases clipped from V and 2 bases from J, the junction kept 1 base outside the gene matches. CDR3 length equals 14 residues. The CDR3: CASSRLAGAYEQYF. The CDR3 DNA sequence: TGTGCCAGCAGTCGACTAGCGGGGGCCTACGAGCAGTACTTC.

This clone was recorded once. This chain joins TRBV3-1 (or the pseudogene TRBV3-2) and TRBJ1-4; no clear D. The V and J ends lost 0 bases and 8 bases respectively, with 19 bases between them. The CDR3 covers 17 residues. Germline V gives CDR1 LGHDT, CDR2 YNNKEL (reference sequence). The CDR3 DNA reads as TGTGCCAGCAGCCAAGATCGGAGACGAGGGTCAGACGAAAAACTGTTTTTT. This gives the protein CASSQDRRRGSDEKLFF.

This sequence joins TRBV6-4 and TRBJ1-5; possible D gene TRBD1, 5 bases. This CDR3 comprises 12 residues. V was cut by 7 bases and J by 6 bases, with 10 bases left in between. The germline gives CDR1 MRHNA, CDR2 SNTAGT. The CDR3 reads CASNKGVQPQHF. The CDR3 DNA reads as TGTGCCAGCAACAAAGGGGTTCAGCCCCAGCATTTT.

V usage is TRBV14 and J usage is TRBJ2-3, with TRBD1 as a possible D gene (5 bases). Germline loops: CDR1 SGHDN, CDR2 FVKESK. V was pared by 4 bases and J by 7 bases, with 15 bases between. CDR3 length: 14 residues. CDR3 sequence reads: CASSPSGGAHTQYF. The CDR3 DNA reads as TGTGCCAGCAGCCCAAGTGGTGGGGCCCATACGCAGTATTTT. The whole variable domain, filled in from reference TRBV14 and TRBJ2-3, reads EAGVTQFPSHSVIEKGQTVTLRCDPISGHDNLYWYRRVMGKEIKFLLHFVKESKQDESGMPNNRFLAERTGGTYSTLKVQPAELEDSGVYFCASSPSGGAHTQYFGPGTRLTVL.

The CDR3 sequence: CASSLVGTGTNTGELFF. CDR3 bases: TGTGCCAGCAGCTTAGTGGGGACAGGGACGAACACCGGGGAGCTGTTTTTT. This chain joins TRBV7-3 and TRBJ2-2, with 9 bases that match TRBD1. The CDR3 runs to 17 residues. V trimming: 2 bases; J trimming: 0 bases; junction bases outside the gene matches: 4. Germline-derived CDR1 and CDR2 are SGHTA and FQGTGA.

V is TRBV7-2 and J is TRBJ2-4, with 9 nucleotides matching TRBD1. With 5 bases clipped from V and 3 bases from J, the junction kept 2 bases outside the gene matches. Germline V gene data show CDR1 as SGHTA and CDR2 as FQGNSA. The CDR3 totals 14 residues. The CDR3 reads CASSPTGGKNIQYF. As DNA, the CDR3 is TGTGCCAGCAGCCCGACAGGGGGCAAAAACATTCAGTACTTC.

Only one count was recorded for this clone. The chain links TRBV29-1 to TRBJ1-1; D gene ambiguous. Per germline, CDR1 SQVTM and CDR2 ANQGSEA. The CDR3 is made up of 11 amino acids. V lost 8 bases and J lost 1, with 8 bases in between. The CDR3 reads CSTYRNTEAFF. Written as DNA, the CDR3 is TGCAGCACTTACAGGAACACTGAAGCTTTCTTT.

The chain couples TRBV15 to TRBJ1-5, with 9 bases aligning to TRBD1. V lost 7 bases and J lost 2; bases outside the gene matches: 9. Germline loops: CDR1 LNHNV, CDR2 YYDKDF (reference sequence). This CDR3 region has 16 residues. The CDR3 protein is CATKPGQGGRNQPQHF. CDR3 DNA sequence: TGTGCCACCAAGCCGGGACAGGGTGGTCGCAATCAGCCCCAGCATTTT. Supplemented by reference TRBV15 and TRBJ1-5, the full variable domain reads DAMVIQNPRYQVTQFGKPVTLSCSQTLNHNVMYWYQQKSSQAPKLLFHYYDKDFNNEADTPDNFQSRRPNTSFCFLDIRSPGLGDTAMYLCATKPGQGGRNQPQHFGDGTRLSIL.

This chain joins TRBV7-9 and TRBJ1-2; 7 nucleotides align to TRBD1. J lost 5 bases, V lost 2 bases, and 11 bases had no gene match. CDR1 is SEHNR, CDR2 FQNEAQ, per germline (reference sequence). This CDR3 contains 16 residues. The CDR3 is CASSLRGTDGLYGYTF. CDR3 nucleotides: TGTGCCAGCAGCTTAAGGGGGACAGATGGATTATATGGCTACACCTTC.

This clone qualifies as medium-sized. This rearrangement joins TRBV10-3 to TRBJ1-1, with 8 positions matching TRBD1. This CDR3 has 13 amino acids. Per the germline V gene, CDR1 is ENHRY and CDR2 is SYGVKD. The junction had 4 bases not matched to a gene; V was cut back by 0 bases and J by 10 bases. CDR3 protein: CAISESAGGPAFF. Here the CDR3 DNA reads TGTGCCATCAGTGAGTCAGCAGGGGGCCCAGCTTTCTTT.

The V call is TRBV7-9, the J call TRBJ2-5; the match to TRBD2 covers 7 bases. The V segment lost 1 base and the J segment 2 bases; nucleotides outside the gene matches: 7. The V gene's germline CDR1 is SEHNR and CDR2 FQNEAQ (reference sequence). This CDR3 comprises 16 residues. The CDR3 protein is CASSLGYLAAQETQYF. In DNA form, the CDR3 reads TGTGCCAGCAGCTTAGGATACCTAGCGGCACAAGAGACCCAGTACTTC.

The genes are TRBV3-1 (or the pseudogene TRBV3-2) and TRBJ1-1, with TRBD1 matching 8 bases. CDR3 length: 14 amino acids. The V segment lost 6 bases and the J segment 6 bases; nucleotides outside the gene matches: 9. Germline V lookup: CDR1 LGHDT, CDR2 YNNKEL (reference sequence). This CDR3 reads CASRPLGQGAEAFF. In nucleotides, the CDR3 is TGTGCCAGCAGACCTCTCGGACAGGGAGCTGAAGCTTTCTTT.

The genes are TRBV19 and TRBJ2-2; TRBD1 matches 12 bases. In germline, CDR1 is LNHDA, CDR2 SQIVND (reference sequence). J lost 7 bases, V lost 7 bases, and 10 bases had no gene match. There are 16 residues in the CDR3. CDR3 nucleotides: TGTGCCAGTATTGGGCCGGGACAGGGGGCCAGCGGGGAGCTGTTTTTT. Amino acid sequence: CASIGPGQGASGELFF. Full variable domain (outside the CDR3, taken from reference TRBV19 and TRBJ2-2): DGGITQSPKYLFRKEGQNVTLSCEQNLNHDAMYWYRQDPGQGLRLIYYSQIVNDFQKGDIAEGYSVSREKKESFPLTVTSAQKNPTAFYLCASIGPGQGASGELFFGEGSRLTVL.